This T cell receptor (beta chain) appears in the sequencing data of a study of cytomegalovirus exposure and HLA in healthy donors. Whole-study findings and limits: The study labeled 164 TCR beta chains cytomegalovirus-associated. Later analysis showed TCR association rates varying by HLA locus, highest for DRB1 and lowest for HLA-C. Sequencing depth across donors, presence/absence analyses assumed, was roughly uniform. The study dropped some indistinguishable V segments, TRBV6-2 and TRBV6-3 among them.

Trimming pared 3 bases from V and 11 bases from J, leaving 17 bases between. This CDR3 has 13 residues. From germline, CDR1 is SGDLS and CDR2 YYNGEE. Worth noting for this clone: What it recognizes is unknown.

It was with 60 Vbeta and 13 Jbeta primers that the PCR ran. Some clones are missing from TCRdb's copy, which holds only in-frame ones; the method was immunoSEQ multiplex PCR. This sample yields roughly 180,000 clones, of which around 72% are seen a single time; around 2.6% belongs to the top ten. The clonotype was recovered from a female donor in good health and CMV-seronegative. The chain employs TRBV9 and TRBJ1-1; maybe TRBD1 (6 bases). Sequencing used PBMCs. CDR3 loop: CASSAGGGPDAFF. CDR3 coding DNA: TGTGCCAGCAGCGCGGGGGGGGGCCCGGACGCTTTCTTT.